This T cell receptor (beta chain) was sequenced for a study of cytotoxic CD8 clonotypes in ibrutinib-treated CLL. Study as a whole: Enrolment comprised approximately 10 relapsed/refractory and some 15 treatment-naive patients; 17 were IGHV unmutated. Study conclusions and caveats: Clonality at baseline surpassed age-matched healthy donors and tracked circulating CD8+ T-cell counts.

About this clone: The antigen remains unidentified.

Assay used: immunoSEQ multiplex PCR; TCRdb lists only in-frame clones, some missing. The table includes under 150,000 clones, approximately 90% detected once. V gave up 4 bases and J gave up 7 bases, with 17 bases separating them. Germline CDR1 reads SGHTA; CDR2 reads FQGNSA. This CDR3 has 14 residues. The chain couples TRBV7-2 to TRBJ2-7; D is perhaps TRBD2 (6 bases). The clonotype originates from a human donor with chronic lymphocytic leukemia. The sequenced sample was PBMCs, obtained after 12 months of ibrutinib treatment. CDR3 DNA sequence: TGTGCCAGCAGCTGGGGACTCTTGCCTCTGGAGCAGTACTTC. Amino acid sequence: CASSWGLLPLEQYF.